One and the same sample provided the 4 T cell receptor beta chains below, sequenced in a study of control samples from healthy donors and cancer patients. Assay: immunoSEQ multiplex PCR; the TCRdb copy retains only in-frame clones and omits some. The profile shows about 73,000 clones, nearly 90% of them singletons. The sample consisted of PBMCs. The receptors here all came from a man aged 55 to 70 with lung cancer.

This clone was seen just once. This chain joins TRBV7-9 and TRBJ2-7; D is undetermined. The CDR3 sequence is 11 residues long. Germline CDR1 is SEHNR and CDR2 is FQNEAQ (reference sequence). V lost 3 bases to trimming and J lost 6 bases, with 6 bases between them. The CDR3 nucleotides are TGTGCCAGCAGCTTTTTCGGCGAGCAGTACTTC. Translating it yields CASSFFGEQYF.

The V and J genes are TRBV18 and TRBJ1-5; 8 nucleotides match TRBD1. V was clipped by 5 bases and J by 6 bases; unmatched bases: 9. CDR1 is KGHSH, CDR2 LQKENI, per germline. The CDR3 contains 15 residues. In nucleotides, the CDR3 is TGTGCCAGCTCAGAAGGACAGGGTGGAGCTCAGCCCCAGCATTTT. Protein sequence: CASSEGQGGAQPQHF.

This clone was recorded once. V usage is TRBV6-5 and J usage is TRBJ1-1; D may be TRBD1 (5 bases). The germline CDR1 and CDR2 sequences are MNHEY and SVGAGI. V was trimmed by 6 bases and J by 0 bases, leaving 11 bases between them. CDR3 length equals 14 residues. This CDR3 is CASSWDRMNTEAFF. The CDR3 DNA follows: TGTGCCAGCAGCTGGGACCGTATGAACACTGAAGCTTTCTTT.

The chain couples TRBV25-1 to TRBJ1-1, with D tentatively TRBD1 (5 bases). The germline gives CDR1 MGHDK, CDR2 SYGVNS. The CDR3 totals 14 residues. V was shortened by 5 bases and J by 3 bases, with 13 bases between the two germline ends. CDR3 in amino acids: CASSHLGRDTEAFF. DNA of the CDR3: TGTGCCAGCAGTCATCTGGGGCGAGACACTGAAGCTTTCTTT. Full variable domain (remainder filled in from reference TRBV25-1 and TRBJ1-1): EADIYQTPRYLVIGTGKKITLECSQTMGHDKMYWYQQDPGMELHLIHYSYGVNSTEKGDLSSESTVSRIRTEHFPLTLESARPSHTSQYLCASSHLGRDTEAFFGQGTRLTVV.